The 26 T cell receptor beta chains below come from one sample, sequenced in a study of T cells in women clearing cervical HPV infection. Profiled with immunoSEQ multiplex PCR; TCRdb holds only in-frame clones, not every one. The sample totals 25,000 to 35,000 clones. Sequenced input: blood buffy coat. The origin of the receptors is a woman between 18 and 75 years old with a cervical HPV16 infection that either progressed to CIN3+ or cleared (not recorded which).

Note on this clone: The CDR3 end is not reached by the read, which stops 3 residues before it; the germline J gene fills it in. The V and J genes are TRBV2 and TRBJ1-6; 9 nucleotides line up with TRBD1. Germline CDR1 reads SNHLY; CDR2 reads FYNNEI. This CDR3 region has 15 residues. The junction had 3 bases not matched to a gene; V was cut back by 3 bases and J by 6 bases. The CDR3 DNA, read in part, is TGTGCCAGCAGTGATTACAGGGGGCCTAATTCACCC. It encodes CASSDYRGPNSP. The whole CDR3 sequence is CASSDYRGPNSPLHF.

A word on this clone: The read finishes 3 residues shy of the CDR3 end, and the germline J gene is used to complete it. The chain is built from TRBV6-2 or TRBV6-3 and TRBJ1-2; D gene unclear. Trimming removed 6 bases at V and 7 bases at J, with 15 bases between. The CDR3 has 13 amino acids. Germline CDR1 reads MNHEY; CDR2 reads SVGEGT. CDR3 loop: CASRPPLTIGYTF. CDR3 DNA (partial): TGTGCCAGCAGGCCCCCCTTGACTATTGGC.

Points on this clone: The read comes to an end 3 residues before the CDR3 does, leaving the germline J gene to fill in the end. The V and J genes are TRBV20-1 and TRBJ1-5; D is possibly TRBD1 (6 bases). The CDR3 consists of 16 residues. V was trimmed by 4 bases and J by 9 bases, leaving 25 bases between them. The germline V gene has CDR1 DFQATT and CDR2 SNEGSKA (reference sequence). CDR3: CSATHNLAGGAPPQHF. The DNA read from the CDR3 is TGCAGTGCTACGCATAATCTAGCGGGGGGGGCTCCGCCC.

Details on this clone: The read comes to an end 3 residues before the CDR3 does, leaving the germline J gene to fill in the end. The V call is TRBV5-4, the J call TRBJ2-7, with no clear D. V lost 0 bases and J 2 bases, leaving 6 bases between the germline ends. This CDR3 has 13 residues. The V gene's germline CDR1 is SGHNT and CDR2 YYREEE (reference sequence). The CDR3 bases that were read are TGTGCCAGCAGCTTGGAAACAGCCTACGAG. It specifies CASSLETAYE. The CDR3 reads in full as CASSLETAYEQYF.

Regarding this clone: The read comes to an end 3 residues before the CDR3 does, leaving the germline J gene to fill in the end. The V call is TRBV5-1, the J call TRBJ2-5; TRBD1 matches at 9 bases. Per the germline V gene, CDR1 is SGHRS and CDR2 is YFSETQ. V was pared by 2 bases and J by 4 bases, with 6 bases of the junction left unmatched. This CDR3 region has 15 residues. CDR3 amino acids: CASSFLGQGGETQYF. The part of the CDR3 DNA that was read is TGCGCCAGCAGCTTCCTGGGACAGGGTGGAGAGACC.

Note on this clone: The read gets to within 3 residues of the CDR3 end, and the germline J gene fills in the rest. The chain is built from TRBV18 and TRBJ1-2; D unclear. CDR1 and CDR2 from the germline V gene are KGHSH and LQKENI. The CDR3 has 13 amino acids. The chain's CDR3 is CASSPSGPDDYTF. The CDR3 DNA, read in part, is TGTGCCAGCTCACCCAGTGGGCCCGACGAC.

Of note for this clone: The read halts 3 residues ahead of the CDR3 end, with the missing end drawn from the germline J gene. The chain is built from TRBV6-2 or TRBV6-3 and TRBJ1-2; TRBD1 matches 10 bases. CDR1 MNHEY and CDR2 SVGEGT come from the germline V gene. V lost 5 bases to trimming and J lost 7 bases; unmatched junction nucleotides: 10. This CDR3 is built from 15 residues. The CDR3 bases that were read are TGTGCCAGCAGTGGATCGGGACAGGGGAGGTCTGGC. Translation gives CASSGSGQGRSG. The complete CDR3 reads CASSGSGQGRSGYTF.

Regarding this clone: The read ends 3 residues early relative to the CDR3; the germline J gene fills the gap. The J gene is TRBJ2-4, the V gene TRBV13; tentative D call: TRBD1 (5 bases). This CDR3 is 13 amino acids long. CDR1 and CDR2 (germline): PRHDT, FYEKMQ (reference sequence). CDR3 region: CASSLEGAYGQYF. The sequenced CDR3 bases are TGTGCCAGCAGCTTGGAAGGGGCGTATGGT.

Concerning this clone: The read comes to an end 3 residues before the CDR3 does, leaving the germline J gene to fill in the end. This sequence joins TRBV5-6 and TRBJ2-1; D is ambiguous. The length of the CDR3 is 14 residues. Germline V gene lookup returns CDR1 SGHDT and CDR2 YYEEEE. Trimming removed 2 bases at V and 7 bases at J, with 13 bases between. The sequenced part of the CDR3 DNA is TGTGCCAGCAGCTTCCAGGCAGGTAAAAATGAG. It is translated as CASSFQAGKNE. The full CDR3 is CASSFQAGKNEQFF.

Concerning this clone: The CDR3 is cut off 3 residues early in the read; its end comes from the germline J gene. This chain joins TRBV5-4 and TRBJ2-2, with 9 bases fitting TRBD2. Germline CDR1 is SGHNT and CDR2 is YYREEE (reference sequence). This CDR3 comprises 16 residues. V shed 5 bases and J 4 bases; nucleotides not matched to a gene: 9. The CDR3 loop reads CASRRRGTSRTGELFF. The sequenced CDR3 bases are TGTGCCAGCAGACGGCGGGGGACTAGCCGCACCGGGGAG.

Remarks on this clone: Sequencing ends 3 residues short of the CDR3 end; the germline J gene provides the rest. The chain carries TRBV5-1 and TRBJ1-1; no definite D call. This CDR3 comprises 16 residues. Per germline, CDR1 SGHRS and CDR2 YFSETQ. V lost 1 base, J lost 0 bases, and 13 bases lay in between. Partial CDR3 DNA: TGCGCCAGCAGCTTGCCCAGGACTGCGATGAACACTGAA. It yields the protein CASSLPRTAMNTE. The whole CDR3 region reads CASSLPRTAMNTEAFF.

A remark on this clone: The CDR3 end is not reached by the read, which stops 3 residues before it; the germline J gene fills it in. V usage is TRBV20-1 and J usage is TRBJ1-2; 7 positions agree with TRBD1. Trimming cost V 4 bases and J 6 bases; bases outside gene matches: 11. CDR3 size: 14 residues. Per the germline V gene, CDR1 is DFQATT and CDR2 is SNEGSKA (reference sequence). CDR3 residues: CSATDAGGADGYTF. Partial CDR3 DNA: TGCAGTGCTACCGATGCAGGGGGAGCGGATGGC.

As to this clone: The sequenced fragment ends 3 residues before the CDR3 boundary, so the rest is inferred from the germline J gene. This chain connects TRBV11-2 to TRBJ2-2, with TRBD1 as a possible D gene (6 bases). V lost 5 bases, J lost 5 bases, and 12 bases lay in between. The CDR3 covers 14 residues. The germline gives CDR1 SGHAT, CDR2 FQNNGV. CDR3 sequence: CASSPTGFTGELFF. Partial CDR3 DNA: TGTGCCAGCAGCCCCACAGGGTTTACCGGGGAG.

Regarding this clone: The read falls 3 residues short of the CDR3 end, and the missing part is taken from the germline J gene. V usage is TRBV5-5 and J usage is TRBJ2-5, with 10 bases lining up with TRBD1. Germline CDR1 and CDR2: SGHKS and YYEKEE (reference sequence). The CDR3 totals 15 residues. The CDR3 protein is CASTLGQGEVDTQYF. The part of the CDR3 DNA that was read is TGTGCCAGCACCCTAGGACAGGGGGAAGTAGATACC.

Comments on this clone: The missing CDR3 end, 3 residues past where the read stops, is filled in from the germline J gene. The chain has TRBV20-1 and TRBJ1-5; 8 nucleotides line up with TRBD1. The V gene's germline CDR1 is DFQATT and CDR2 SNEGSKA (reference sequence). The CDR3 runs 16 residues. With 0 bases clipped from V and 3 bases from J, the junction kept 7 bases outside the gene matches. CDR3 bases read: TGCAGTGCTAGAGAAGAGAGGACAGGGCCCAATCAGCCC. Its protein is CSAREERTGPNQP. The entire CDR3 protein reads CSAREERTGPNQPQHF.

In regard to this clone: The DNA ends 3 residues before the CDR3 does, and the rest of the CDR3 is filled in from the germline J gene. The genes are TRBV12-5 and TRBJ1-5, with TRBD1 as a possible D gene (6 bases). With 1 base removed from V and 5 bases from J, the gap between germline ends came to 6 bases. Per germline, CDR1 LGHNT and CDR2 FRNRAP. The CDR3 sequence is 13 residues long. CDR3: CASGLDRDQPQHF. CDR3 DNA (partial): TGTGCTAGTGGTTTGGACAGGGATCAGCCC.

With regard to this clone: The sequenced fragment ends 3 residues before the CDR3 boundary, so the rest is inferred from the germline J gene. V is TRBV5-1 and J is TRBJ2-7; either TRBD1 or TRBD2 may fit D (5 bases each). CDR1 and CDR2 (germline): SGHRS, YFSETQ. Deletions cut 5 bases from V and 3 bases from J, with 18 bases between. The CDR3 length is 15 residues. The DNA read from the CDR3 is TGCGCCAGCAGGCGAGCGCAGGGAGTCCACTACGAG. This gives the protein CASRRAQGVHYE. The entire CDR3 protein is CASRRAQGVHYEQYF.

About this clone: The read ends 3 residues before the CDR3 terminus; that terminus is restored from the germline J gene. The chain employs TRBV13 and TRBJ2-3; 10 bases agree with TRBD1. Germline V gives CDR1 PRHDT, CDR2 FYEKMQ (reference sequence). The CDR3 is 16 residues long. V lost 0 bases, J lost 5 bases, and 5 bases stayed unmatched. The CDR3 bases that were read are TGTGCCAGCAGCTTAGGTCCAGACAGGGGGCGAGATACG. Amino acid sequence: CASSLGPDRGRDT. The entire CDR3 protein reads CASSLGPDRGRDTQYF. Complete variable domain (other parts from reference TRBV13 and TRBJ2-3): AAGVIQSPRHLIKEKRETATLKCYPIPRHDTVYWYQQGPGQDPQFLISFYEKMQSDKGSIPDRFSAQQFSDYHSELNMSSLELGDSALYFCASSLGPDRGRDTQYFGPGTRLTVL.

The CDR3 bases that were read are TGTGCCAGCAAAGGTAATGGC. Its translation: CASKGNG. The full CDR3 sequence reads CASKGNGYTF. This chain connects TRBV6-2 or TRBV6-3 to TRBJ1-2; no clear D gene. The read halts 3 residues ahead of the CDR3 end, with the missing end drawn from the germline J gene. This CDR3 spans 10 amino acids. V was clipped by 7 bases and J by 6 bases, with 6 bases between them. Germline CDR1 and CDR2: MNHEY and SVGEGT.

As concerns this clone: Coverage ceases 3 residues before the CDR3 finishes, and the germline J gene fills in the end. The chain links TRBV28 to TRBJ2-7; 11 nucleotides match TRBD1. Germline CDR1 and CDR2: MDHEN and SYDVKM. The V segment lost 3 bases and the J segment 4 bases; nucleotides outside the gene matches: 5. The CDR3 is 15 amino acids. The covered CDR3 bases are TGTGCCAGCAGTTTCTCGGGACAGGGGGAATACGAG. This gives the protein CASSFSGQGEYE. The complete CDR3 protein is CASSFSGQGEYEQYF.

With regard to this clone: The read is 3 residues too short to cover the CDR3 end, so that end is filled in from the germline J gene. The chain couples TRBV6-2 or TRBV6-3 to TRBJ2-7, with 8 bases aligning to TRBD2. The CDR3 is 15 amino acids. With V trimmed by 4 bases and J by 2 bases, 7 bases remained unmatched. The germline CDR1 and CDR2 sequences are MNHEY and SVGEGT. CDR3: CASSSGTRRPYEQYF. The CDR3 bases that were read are TGTGCCAGCAGTTCCGGGACTAGGAGGCCCTACGAG.

As concerns this clone: Sequencing ends 3 residues short of the CDR3 end; the germline J gene provides the rest. The V gene is TRBV20-1, the J gene TRBJ2-1, with D possibly being TRBD1 (5 bases). The CDR3 spans 12 residues. Trimming pared 3 bases from V and 7 bases from J, leaving 10 bases between. The germline V gene encodes CDR1 DFQATT and CDR2 SNEGSKA (reference sequence). The CDR3 DNA, read in part, is TGCAGTGCTAGGGGGCCGGTTAATGAG. This translates into CSARGPVNE. From start to end, the CDR3 is CSARGPVNEQFF.

Comments on this clone: The read ends 3 residues before the CDR3 terminus; that terminus is restored from the germline J gene. This sequence joins TRBV5-1 and TRBJ2-7; D may be TRBD1 (7 bases). Germline CDR1 SGHRS, CDR2 YFSETQ. Trimming stripped 0 bases from V and 0 bases from J, with 10 bases between. The CDR3 has 15 residues. The CDR3 region is CASSLGQGGSYEQYF. Incomplete CDR3 DNA: TGCGCCAGCAGCTTGGGACAGGGAGGCTCCTACGAG. The full variable domain, rest sourced from reference TRBV5-1 and TRBJ2-7, is KAGVTQTPRYLIKTRGQQVTLSCSPISGHRSVSWYQQTPGQGLQFLFEYFSETQRNKGNFPGRFSGRQFSNSRSEMNVSTLELGDSALYLCASSLGQGGSYEQYFGPGTRLTVT.

A remark on this clone: The junction shows a germline mismatch at one end, possibly a read error. The CDR3 is cut off 3 residues early in the read; its end comes from the germline J gene. The chain uses TRBV7-9 and TRBJ2-7; TRBD1 aligns across 9 bases. Germline CDR1 is SEHNR and CDR2 is FQNEAQ (reference sequence). The CDR3 is 15 amino acids. CDR3 in amino acids: CAISLAGTGRYEQYF. CDR3 bases read: TGTGCCATCAGCTTAGCCGGGACAGGGAGGTACGAG. The whole variable domain, filled in from reference TRBV7-9 and TRBJ2-7, reads DTGVSQNPRHKITKRGQNVTFRCDPISEHNRLYWYRQTLGQGPEFLTYFQNEAQLEKSRLLSDRFSAERPKGSFSTLEIQRTEQGDSAMYLCAISLAGTGRYEQYFGPGTRLTVT.

As concerns this clone: The DNA ends 3 residues before the CDR3 does, and the rest of the CDR3 is filled in from the germline J gene. The gene calls are TRBV2 and TRBJ2-3; TRBD1 aligns across 11 bases. The CDR3 contains 15 residues. The germline V gene encodes CDR1 SNHLY and CDR2 FYNNEI. The CDR3: CASRGQGAQGQPQYF. The sequenced CDR3 bases are TGTGCCAGCAGAGGACAGGGGGCGCAGGGTCAGCCG.

In regard to this clone: The read ends 3 residues early relative to the CDR3; the germline J gene fills the gap. The gene calls are TRBV11-1 and TRBJ1-2; 11 bases are a match to TRBD1. V dropped 3 bases and J dropped 7; count of bases not matched to a gene: 1. CDR1 and CDR2 (germline): SGHAT, FQDESV (reference sequence). This CDR3 contains 13 residues. Here the CDR3 reads CASSLDRGPGYTF. CDR3 DNA (partial): TGTGCCAGCAGCTTGGACAGGGGGCCTGGC.